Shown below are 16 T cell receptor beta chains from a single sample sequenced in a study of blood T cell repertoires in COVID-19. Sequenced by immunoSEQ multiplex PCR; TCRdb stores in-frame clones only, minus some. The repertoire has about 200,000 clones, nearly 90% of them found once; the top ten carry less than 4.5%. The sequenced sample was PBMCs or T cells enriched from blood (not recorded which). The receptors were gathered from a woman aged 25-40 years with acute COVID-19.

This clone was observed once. The CDR3 protein is CASSFRQGSYGYTF. CDR3 nucleotides: TGTGCCAGCAGCTTCCGACAGGGCAGCTATGGCTACACCTTC. The chain combines TRBV7-2 with TRBJ1-2, with TRBD1 identical over 7 bases. CDR3 size: 14 residues. The junction had 5 bases not matched to a gene; V was cut back by 3 bases and J by 4 bases. Germline loops: CDR1 SGHTA, CDR2 FQGNSA.

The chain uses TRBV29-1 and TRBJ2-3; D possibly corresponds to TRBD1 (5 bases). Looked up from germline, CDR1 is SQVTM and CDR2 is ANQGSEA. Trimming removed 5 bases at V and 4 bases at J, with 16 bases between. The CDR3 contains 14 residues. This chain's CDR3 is CSVLPGHAPDTQYF. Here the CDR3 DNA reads TGCAGCGTTTTACCAGGACACGCTCCAGATACGCAGTATTTT.

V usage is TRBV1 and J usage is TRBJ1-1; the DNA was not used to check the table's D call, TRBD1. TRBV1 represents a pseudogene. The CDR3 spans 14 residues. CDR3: CTSSQRNRGTEAFF. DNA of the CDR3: TGCACCAGCAGCCAAAGAAATAGGGGGACTGAAGCTTTCTTT.

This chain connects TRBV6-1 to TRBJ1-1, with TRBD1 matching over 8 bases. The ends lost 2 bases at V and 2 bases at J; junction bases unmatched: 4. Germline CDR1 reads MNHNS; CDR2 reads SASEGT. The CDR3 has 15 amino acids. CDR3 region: CASSEMGTGNTEAFF. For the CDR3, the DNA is TGTGCCAGCAGTGAAATGGGGACAGGAAACACTGAAGCTTTCTTT.

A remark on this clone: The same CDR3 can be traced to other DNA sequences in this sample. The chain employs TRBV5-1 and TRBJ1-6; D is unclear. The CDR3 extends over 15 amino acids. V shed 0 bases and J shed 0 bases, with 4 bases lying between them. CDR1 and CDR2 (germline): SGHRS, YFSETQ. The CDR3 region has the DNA TGCGCCAGCAGCTTGGACAGCTCCTATAATTCACCCCTCCACTTT. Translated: CASSLDSSYNSPLHF.

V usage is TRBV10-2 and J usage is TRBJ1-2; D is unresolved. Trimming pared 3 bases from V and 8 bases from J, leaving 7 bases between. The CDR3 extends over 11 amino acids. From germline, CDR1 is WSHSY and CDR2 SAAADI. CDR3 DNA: TGCGCCAGCAGTGACAGGTCCGGCTACACCTTC. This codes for CASSDRSGYTF.

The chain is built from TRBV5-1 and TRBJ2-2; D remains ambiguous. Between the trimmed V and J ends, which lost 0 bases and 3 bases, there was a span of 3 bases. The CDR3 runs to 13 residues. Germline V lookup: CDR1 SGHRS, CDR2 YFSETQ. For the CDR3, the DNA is TGCGCCAGCAGCTTGGCGTACACCGGGGAGCTGTTTTTT. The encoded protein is CASSLAYTGELFF.

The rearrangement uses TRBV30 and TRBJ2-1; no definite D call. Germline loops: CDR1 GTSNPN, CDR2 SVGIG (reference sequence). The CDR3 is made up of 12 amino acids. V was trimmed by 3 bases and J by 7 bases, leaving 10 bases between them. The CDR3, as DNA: TGTGCCTGGAGCGTAGTCGCGAATGAGCAGTTCTTC. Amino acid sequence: CAWSVVANEQFF.

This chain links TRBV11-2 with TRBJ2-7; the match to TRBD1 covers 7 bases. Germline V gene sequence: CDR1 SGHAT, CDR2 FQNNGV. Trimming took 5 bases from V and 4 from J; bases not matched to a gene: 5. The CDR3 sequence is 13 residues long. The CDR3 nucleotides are TGTGCCAGCAGCACGACAGGGTTTTACGAGCAGTACTTC. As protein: CASSTTGFYEQYF.

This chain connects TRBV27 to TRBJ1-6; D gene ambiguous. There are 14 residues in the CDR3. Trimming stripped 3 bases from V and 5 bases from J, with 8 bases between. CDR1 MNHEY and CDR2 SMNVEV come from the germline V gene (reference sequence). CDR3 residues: CASSFRGHNSPLHF. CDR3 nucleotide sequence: TGTGCCAGCAGTTTCCGAGGGCATAATTCACCCCTCCACTTT.

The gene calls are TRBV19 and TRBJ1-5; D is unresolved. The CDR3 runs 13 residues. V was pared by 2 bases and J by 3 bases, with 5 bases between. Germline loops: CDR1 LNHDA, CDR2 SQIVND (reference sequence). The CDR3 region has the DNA TGTGCCAGTAGTATACACATCAATCAGCCCCAGCATTTT. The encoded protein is CASSIHINQPQHF.

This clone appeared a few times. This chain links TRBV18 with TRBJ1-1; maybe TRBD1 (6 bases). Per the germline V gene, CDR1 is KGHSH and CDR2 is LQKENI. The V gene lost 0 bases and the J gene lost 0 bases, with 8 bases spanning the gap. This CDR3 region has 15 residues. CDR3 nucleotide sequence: TGTGCCAGCTCACCACCCACAGGGATGAACACTGAAGCTTTCTTT. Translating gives CASSPPTGMNTEAFF.

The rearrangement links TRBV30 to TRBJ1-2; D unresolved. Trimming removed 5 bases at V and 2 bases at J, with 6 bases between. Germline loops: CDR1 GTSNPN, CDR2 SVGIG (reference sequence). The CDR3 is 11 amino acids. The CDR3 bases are TGTGCCTGGGACACCAACTATGGCTACACCTTC. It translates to CAWDTNYGYTF.

The CDR3 nucleotides are TGTGCCAGCAGTGAAAGGACCGGGGGTGGCGTCACTGAAGCTTTCTTT. Translation: CASSERTGGGVTEAFF. The V call is TRBV25-1, the J call TRBJ1-1, with a possible D match to TRBD1 (5 bases). Per germline, CDR1 MGHDK and CDR2 SYGVNS. The V end lost 2 bases, the J end lost 4 bases, and 17 bases lay between the germline ends. The CDR3 is 16 residues long.

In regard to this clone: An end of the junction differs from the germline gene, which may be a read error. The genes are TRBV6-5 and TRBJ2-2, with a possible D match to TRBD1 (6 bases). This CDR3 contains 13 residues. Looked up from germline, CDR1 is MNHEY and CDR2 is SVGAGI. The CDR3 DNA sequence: TGTGCCAGCAGTGACTCCAGGGGTGGGGAGCTGTTTTTT. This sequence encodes CASSDSRGGELFF.

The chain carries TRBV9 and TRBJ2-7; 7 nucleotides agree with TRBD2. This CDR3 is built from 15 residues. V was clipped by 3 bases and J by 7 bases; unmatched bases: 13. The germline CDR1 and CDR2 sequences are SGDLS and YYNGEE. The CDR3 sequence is CASSATSVGSGEQYF. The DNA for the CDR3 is TGTGCCAGCAGCGCAACTAGCGTGGGGAGCGGGGAGCAGTACTTC. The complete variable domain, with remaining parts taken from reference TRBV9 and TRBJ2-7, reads DSGVTQTPKHLITATGQRVTLRCSPRSGDLSVYWYQQSLDQGLQFLIQYYNGEERAKGNILERFSAQQFPDLHSELNLSSLELGDSALYFCASSATSVGSGEQYFGPGTRLTVT.